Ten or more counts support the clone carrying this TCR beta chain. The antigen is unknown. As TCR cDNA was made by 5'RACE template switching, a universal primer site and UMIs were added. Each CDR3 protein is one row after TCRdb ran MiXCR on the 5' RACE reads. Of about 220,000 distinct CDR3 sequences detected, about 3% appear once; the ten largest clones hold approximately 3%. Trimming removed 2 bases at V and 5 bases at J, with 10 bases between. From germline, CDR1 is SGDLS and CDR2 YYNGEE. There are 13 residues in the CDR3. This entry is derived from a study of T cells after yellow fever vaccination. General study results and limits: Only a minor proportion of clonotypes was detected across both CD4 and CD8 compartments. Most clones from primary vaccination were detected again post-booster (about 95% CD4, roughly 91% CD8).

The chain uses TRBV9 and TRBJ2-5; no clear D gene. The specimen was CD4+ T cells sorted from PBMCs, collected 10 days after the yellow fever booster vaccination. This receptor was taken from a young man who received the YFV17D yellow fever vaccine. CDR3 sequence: CASSVSRAETQYF. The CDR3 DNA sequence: TGTGCCAGCAGCGTTAGTAGAGCGGAGACCCAGTACTTC.